These 16 T cell receptor beta chains came from one sample sequenced in a study of cytomegalovirus exposure and HLA in healthy donors. Use of 60 Vbeta and 13 Jbeta primers characterized the PCR. Libraries were prepared by immunoSEQ multiplex PCR; TCRdb keeps only in-frame clonotypes and omits some of them. Of roughly 200,000 clones listed, 80% are singletons. The specimen was PBMCs. The receptors were sampled from a boy aged 5 to 17 in good health and CMV-seronegative.

The rearrangement links TRBV11-2 to TRBJ1-4; 9 bases fit TRBD1. In germline, CDR1 is SGHAT, CDR2 FQNNGV. The J segment lost 2 bases and the V segment lost 5 bases, leaving 9 bases of the junction unmatched. CDR3 length equals 17 residues. The CDR3 region has the DNA TGTGCCAGCAGCCCCGGGACAGGGAGGGTGACTAATGAAAAACTGTTTTTT. It codes for CASSPGTGRVTNEKLFF.

V gene TRBV10-1 combines with J gene TRBJ2-3, with 8 bases aligning to TRBD2. Losses at the gene ends were 8 bases for V and 0 bases for J; bases not matched to a gene: 16. CDR3 length equals 18 residues. Per germline, CDR1 WNHNN and CDR2 SYGVQD (reference sequence). The CDR3 DNA follows: TGCGCCAGCCTTCCCGCGGGAGGCCCCCCAATCAGCACAGATACGCAGTATTTT. Amino acid sequence: CASLPAGGPPISTDTQYF.

The chain couples TRBV11-2 to TRBJ1-2; D is ambiguous. CDR3 size: 16 residues. V lost 1 base to trimming and J lost 5 bases, with 17 bases between them. Germline V CDR1 and CDR2: SGHAT, FQNNGV. CDR3 amino acids: CASSLGVRPGGYGYTF. The CDR3 coding sequence is TGTGCCAGCAGCTTAGGTGTCAGGCCTGGAGGGTATGGCTACACCTTC.

The chain recombines TRBV7-2 with TRBJ2-1; D might be TRBD1 (5 bases). V dropped 2 bases and J dropped 9 bases, with 17 bases sitting between them. This CDR3 spans 15 amino acids. The germline V gene encodes CDR1 SGHTA and CDR2 FQGNSA. As DNA, the CDR3 is TGTGCCAGCAGCTTAAGGGGCCAGACTGTTCGTGAGCAGTTCTTC. Translation gives CASSLRGQTVREQFF.

This chain connects TRBV30 to TRBJ1-1, with TRBD1 as a possible D gene (6 bases). Germline assignment: CDR1 GTSNPN and CDR2 SVGIG (reference sequence). The CDR3 has 14 residues. V dropped 5 bases and J dropped 1 base, with 14 bases sitting between them. The CDR3 region is CAWGPTGWNTEAFF. CDR3 coding DNA: TGTGCCTGGGGACCAACAGGGTGGAACACTGAAGCTTTCTTT.

The chain employs TRBV30 and TRBJ1-1; D call uncertain. Germline values: CDR1 GTSNPN, CDR2 SVGIG (reference sequence). This CDR3 spans 13 amino acids. Trimming pared 8 bases from V and 0 bases from J, leaving 13 bases between. In nucleotides, the CDR3 is TGTGCCGTACTAGACCGGATGAACACTGAAGCTTTCTTT. It is translated as CAVLDRMNTEAFF.

The chain links TRBV29-1 to TRBJ2-7; 7 bases agree with TRBD1. CDR1 and CDR2 from the germline V gene are SQVTM and ANQGSEA. V was pared by 6 bases and J by 7 bases, with 12 bases of the junction left unmatched. The CDR3 is 13 amino acids. The CDR3 DNA reads TGCAGCGTGGCGAACAGGGGTCCGGGGGAGCAGTACTTC. Encoded protein: CSVANRGPGEQYF.

V is TRBV27 and J is TRBJ2-7, with 8 bases identical to TRBD2. Germline values: CDR1 MNHEY, CDR2 SMNVEV (reference sequence). This CDR3 region has 16 residues. Trimming took 4 bases from V and 1 from J; bases not matched to a gene: 9. CDR3 sequence: CASSSLREGISYEQYF. CDR3 DNA sequence: TGTGCCAGCAGTTCCCTTCGGGAGGGGATTTCCTACGAGCAGTACTTC.

The chain recombines TRBV19 with TRBJ1-3; TRBD1 agrees at 8 bases. The germline V gene encodes CDR1 LNHDA and CDR2 SQIVND (reference sequence). The CDR3 has 14 amino acids. Trimming at V came to 4 bases and at J to 4 bases, leaving 3 bases not matched to a gene. The CDR3: CASSTGTGGNTIYF. The DNA for the CDR3 is TGTGCCAGTAGTACCGGGACAGGAGGAAACACCATATATTTT.

The CDR3 loop is CASSPPSGRATYNEQFF. In nucleotides, the CDR3 is TGTGCCAGCTCACCACCTAGCGGGAGGGCTACCTACAATGAGCAGTTCTTC. The chain is built from TRBV18 and TRBJ2-1, with 11 bases that match TRBD2. This CDR3 is built from 17 residues. Germline V gene sequence: CDR1 KGHSH, CDR2 LQKENI. V was pared by 0 bases and J by 2 bases, with 3 bases of the junction left unmatched.

In its sample, this clone was seen once. The rearrangement joins TRBV6-5 to TRBJ2-7, with TRBD1 matching over 7 bases. The CDR3 loop spans 15 amino acids. Germline V lookup: CDR1 MNHEY, CDR2 SVGAGI. V shed 6 bases and J 3 bases; nucleotides not matched to a gene: 11. The CDR3 loop is CASREQGSRFYEQYF. The CDR3 DNA follows: TGTGCCAGCAGGGAACAGGGGTCTAGGTTCTACGAGCAGTACTTC.

The chain carries TRBV4-1 and TRBJ2-1; 10 bases map to TRBD2. The germline CDR1 and CDR2 sequences are MGHRA and YSYEKL. The CDR3 is 16 amino acids. J gave up 6 bases and V 0 bases, and 5 bases lay outside the gene matches. CDR3 nucleotides: TGCGCCAGCAGCCAAGATCGAAGCGGGGGGGGCAATGAGCAGTTCTTC. The encoded protein is CASSQDRSGGGNEQFF.

V usage is TRBV7-2 and J usage is TRBJ2-3; 7 positions agree with TRBD1. Germline CDR1 SGHTA, CDR2 FQGNSA. J lost 5 bases, V lost 5 bases, and 10 bases had no gene match. This CDR3 spans 15 amino acids. DNA for the CDR3: TGTGCCAGCAGCCCACGGACAGGTGGCGTAGATACGCAGTATTTT. As protein: CASSPRTGGVDTQYF. Variable domain in full (rest from reference TRBV7-2 and TRBJ2-3): GAGVSQSPSNKVTEKGKDVELRCDPISGHTALYWYRQSLGQGLEFLIYFQGNSAPDKSGLPSDRFSAERTGGSVSTLTIQRTQQEDSAVYLCASSPRTGGVDTQYFGPGTRLTVL.

This clone has a single count. The rearrangement links TRBV6-1 to TRBJ2-7, with a weak D call TRBD1 (6 bases). This CDR3 region has 14 residues. With 0 bases removed from V and 5 bases from J, the gap between germline ends came to 11 bases. The germline V gene has CDR1 MNHNS and CDR2 SASEGT. The CDR3 DNA reads TGTGCCAGCAGTGAAGCCATGGCAGGGGACGAGCAGTACTTC. It encodes CASSEAMAGDEQYF.

The chain is built from TRBV5-1 and TRBJ2-2, with 9 bases aligning to TRBD1. CDR1 and CDR2 (germline): SGHRS, YFSETQ. V was clipped by 3 bases and J by 4 bases; unmatched bases: 10. There are 17 residues in the CDR3. The CDR3 DNA is TGCGCCAGCAGCTGGGGGACAGGGAGGATTTTCACCGGGGAGCTGTTTTTT. Translating it yields CASSWGTGRIFTGELFF.

This clone was observed a single time. The J gene is TRBJ1-5, the V gene TRBV6-5, with TRBD1 matching 7 bases. CDR3 length: 14 residues. With V trimmed by 5 bases and J by 4 bases, 5 bases remained unmatched. The germline gives CDR1 MNHEY, CDR2 SVGAGI. The CDR3 nucleotides read TGTGCCAGCAGTCTGTTCAGGGGGAATCAGCCCCAGCATTTT. Translated: CASSLFRGNQPQHF.